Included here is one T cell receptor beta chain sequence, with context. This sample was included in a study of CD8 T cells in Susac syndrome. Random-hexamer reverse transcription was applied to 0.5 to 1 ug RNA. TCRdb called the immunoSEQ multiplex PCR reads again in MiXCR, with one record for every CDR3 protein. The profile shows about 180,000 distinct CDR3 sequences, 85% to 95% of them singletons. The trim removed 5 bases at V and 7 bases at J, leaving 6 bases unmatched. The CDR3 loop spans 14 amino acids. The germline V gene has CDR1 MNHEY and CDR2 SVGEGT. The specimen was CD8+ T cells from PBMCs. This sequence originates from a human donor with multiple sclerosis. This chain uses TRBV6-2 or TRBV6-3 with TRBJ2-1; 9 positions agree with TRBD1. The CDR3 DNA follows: TGTGCCAGCAGTGTACAGGGGGCTAGAAATGAGCAGTTCTTC. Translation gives CASSVQGARNEQFF.